The clone carrying this T cell receptor beta chain turned up a few times. The antigen is not known. Semi-nested PCR with Nested Universal Primer A followed constant-region reverse priming of full-length variable regions. TCRdb redid the calling of the 5' RACE reads with MiXCR, one entry per CDR3 protein. The table shows over 40,000 distinct CDR3 sequences, with around 28% occurring only once. The length of the CDR3 is 13 residues. Trimming removed 3 bases at V and 8 bases at J, with 11 bases between. CDR1 MNHNS and CDR2 SASEGT come from the germline V gene. Study-level findings and limits: Tumor-infiltrating Treg TCR alpha and beta sequences overlapped most with tumor naive CD4+ T cells, then blood naive.

The sequencing sample was made of tumor-infiltrating memory CD4+ T cells sorted from the breast tumor. Specified subset: memory CD4+ T cells, CD4+CD45RO+CD25-. This TCR was sampled from a female donor with breast cancer. The V gene is TRBV6-1, the J gene TRBJ2-1; D not certain. The CDR3 bases are TGTGCCAGCAGTGATTTAGCTTTAGATGAGCAGTTCTTC. It encodes CASSDLALDEQFF.